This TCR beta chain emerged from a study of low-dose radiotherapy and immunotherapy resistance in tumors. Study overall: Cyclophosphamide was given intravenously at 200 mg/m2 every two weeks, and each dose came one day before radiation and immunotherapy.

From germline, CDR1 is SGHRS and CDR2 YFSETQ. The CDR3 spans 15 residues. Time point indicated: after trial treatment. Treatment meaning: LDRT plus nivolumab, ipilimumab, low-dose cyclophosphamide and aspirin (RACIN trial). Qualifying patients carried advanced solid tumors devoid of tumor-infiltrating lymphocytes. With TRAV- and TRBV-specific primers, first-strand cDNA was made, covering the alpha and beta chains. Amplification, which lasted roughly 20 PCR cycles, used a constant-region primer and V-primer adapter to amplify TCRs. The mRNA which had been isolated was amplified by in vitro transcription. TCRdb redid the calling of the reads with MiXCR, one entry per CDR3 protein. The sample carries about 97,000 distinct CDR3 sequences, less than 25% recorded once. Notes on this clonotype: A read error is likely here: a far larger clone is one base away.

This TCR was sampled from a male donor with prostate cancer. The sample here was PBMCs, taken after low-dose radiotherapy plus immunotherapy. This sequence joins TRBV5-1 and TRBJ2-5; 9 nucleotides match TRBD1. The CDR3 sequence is CASSPTTGGGEPQYF. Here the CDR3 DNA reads TGTGCCAGCAGCCCGACGACAGGGGGTGGGGAGCCCCAGTACTTC.